These 8 T cell receptor beta chains originate from one sample sequenced in a study of shared clonotypes between healthy human individuals. Only in-frame clones appear in the TCRdb table, and some are missing; sequencing was by immunoSEQ multiplex PCR. The profile shows some 510,000 clones, about four fifths of them singletons. What was sequenced was PBMCs. The receptors stem from a woman aged 40 to 49 in good health. Some clones in this sample may be carry-over from other donors' samples.

The chain links TRBV18 to TRBJ2-5; TRBD1 aligns across 10 bases. V lost 3 bases, J lost 4 bases, and 5 bases stayed unmatched. Germline CDR1 is KGHSH and CDR2 is LQKENI. This CDR3 region has 15 residues. In DNA form, the CDR3 reads TGTGCCAGCTCACCGCGACAGGGGGCGGCAGAGACCCAGTACTTC. It translates to CASSPRQGAAETQYF.

V usage is TRBV28 and J usage is TRBJ2-7, with D maybe TRBD2 (6 bases). CDR1 is MDHEN, CDR2 SYDVKM, per germline. Between the trimmed V and J ends, which lost 6 bases and 3 bases, there was a span of 12 bases. The CDR3 covers 13 residues. The CDR3 nucleotides are TGTGCCAGCAGAAAACGGGGACTCTACGAGCAGTACTTC. Amino acids: CASRKRGLYEQYF.

V gene TRBV19 combines with J gene TRBJ1-1; tentatively, D is TRBD1 (6 bases). The V gene's germline CDR1 is LNHDA and CDR2 SQIVND (reference sequence). V lost 7 bases to trimming and J lost 5 bases, with 14 bases between them. The CDR3 runs to 13 residues. The CDR3 loop is CASILQGWTEAFF. The CDR3 bases are TGTGCCAGTATTTTGCAGGGGTGGACTGAAGCTTTCTTT.

V usage is TRBV15 and J usage is TRBJ2-7; 8 bases match TRBD1. CDR1 is LNHNV, CDR2 YYDKDF, per germline (reference sequence). CDR3 size: 16 residues. Trimming at V came to 1 base and at J to 2 bases, leaving 7 bases not matched to a gene. CDR3 sequence reads: CATSRALGQDTYEQYF. For the CDR3, the DNA is TGTGCCACCAGCAGAGCCCTGGGACAGGACACCTACGAGCAGTACTTC.

V gene TRBV7-9 combines with J gene TRBJ1-4, with 10 nucleotides matching TRBD1. The length of the CDR3 is 17 residues. CDR1 is SEHNR and CDR2 is FQNEAQ in the germline V gene (reference sequence). V lost 5 bases to trimming and J lost 8 bases; unmatched junction nucleotides: 14. The CDR3 DNA reads as TGTGCCAGCAGCCCCGGGGACAGGGGTAGGTCCCGGGAAAAACTGTTTTTT. This codes for CASSPGDRGRSREKLFF.

The chain recombines TRBV4-2 with TRBJ1-2, with 9 positions matching TRBD1. CDR1 LGHNA and CDR2 YNFKEQ come from the germline V gene. V lost 4 bases and J lost 3; bases outside the gene matches: 6. The CDR3 runs 15 residues. CDR3 DNA sequence: TGTGCCAGCAGCCCCACAGGGGGCGGAGACTATGGCTACACCTTC. Its protein product is CASSPTGGGDYGYTF.

The chain carries TRBV7-2 and TRBJ2-1, with 7 bases that match TRBD1. J lost 7 bases, V lost 5 bases, and 8 bases had no gene match. CDR1 is SGHTA, CDR2 FQGNSA, per germline. The CDR3 runs to 14 residues. CDR3 DNA sequence: TGTGCCAGCAGCAGATCGGGACAGTCGAATGAGCAGTTCTTC. This codes for CASSRSGQSNEQFF.

The rearrangement uses TRBV5-1 and TRBJ2-1; 11 bases are a match to TRBD2. Trimming at V came to 1 base and at J to 7 bases, leaving 4 bases not matched to a gene. This CDR3 region has 15 residues. Germline V CDR1 and CDR2: SGHRS, YFSETQ. This CDR3 is CASSLKLAGGNEQFF. The DNA for the CDR3 is TGCGCCAGCAGCTTGAAGCTAGCGGGGGGTAATGAGCAGTTCTTC.